This T cell receptor (beta chain) was captured in a study of T cells in Graves' hyperthyroidism and ophthalmopathy. This clonotype has at least ten counts. TCR beta CDR3 regions were amplified from RNA. A set of HTBI primers served as the primers for a first-round RT-PCR of the TCR CDR3. TCRdb processed the multiplex PCR reads anew with MiXCR; each CDR3 protein has one entry. The sample contains roughly 600,000 distinct CDR3 sequences, about 14% of which appear only once. The germline V and J ends were trimmed by 0 bases and 2 bases, with 6 bases remaining between them. The length of the CDR3 is 13 residues. CDR1 is SGHRS and CDR2 is YFSETQ in the germline V gene.

J is TRBJ2-7 and V is TRBV5-1; D remains ambiguous. Specimen: blood. This clonotype originated in a woman in her 50s with Graves' ophthalmopathy. CDR3 bases: TGCGCCAGCAGCTTGGAGGCAACCTACGAGCAGTACTTC. This gives the protein CASSLEATYEQYF.